Each of the 14 T cell receptor beta chains below was sequenced from the same sample in a study of T cells in Graves' hyperthyroidism and ophthalmopathy. RNA transcripts provided the source from which TCR beta CDR3 regions were amplified. When the TCR CDR3 underwent first-round RT-PCR, the HTBI primer set was used. In TCRdb, the multiplex PCR reads were re-called with MiXCR into one record per CDR3 protein. Among around 400,000 distinct CDR3 sequences listed, roughly 14% were seen once. The sequenced sample consisted of blood. The receptors were sampled from a woman aged 18-29 years with Graves' hyperthyroidism that later progressed to Graves' ophthalmopathy.

The chain is built from TRBV6-2 or TRBV6-3 and TRBJ2-1; D unclear. The ends were cut back, 1 base at V and 15 bases at J, with 13 bases in the middle. This CDR3 spans 12 amino acids. The V gene's germline CDR1 is MNHEY and CDR2 SVGEGT. CDR3 amino acids: CASSYWGDFRFF. The CDR3 DNA is TGTGCCAGCAGTTACTGGGGTGACTTTCGGTTCTTC.

This clonotype was counted at least ten times. This sequence joins TRBV12-3 or TRBV12-4 and TRBJ2-1; D not certain. The V end lost 5 bases, the J end lost 8 bases, and 10 bases lay between the germline ends. This CDR3 spans 12 amino acids. For the CDR3, the DNA is TGTGCCAGCAGTCCTAAGTTCCATGAGCAGTTCTTC. Protein product: CASSPKFHEQFF.

The chain has TRBV15 and TRBJ1-4; D not certain. V shed 0 bases and J shed 4 bases, with 18 bases lying between them. The germline V gene has CDR1 LNHNV and CDR2 YYDKDF (reference sequence). CDR3 size: 18 residues. The CDR3 DNA sequence: TGTGCCACCAGCAGAGAAGGCCCCCAGGAGTCTTTTAATGAAAAACTGTTTTTT. Translation: CATSREGPQESFNEKLFF.

This clonotype occurred many times. The rearrangement joins TRBV2 to TRBJ2-7, with D uncertain. V lost 0 bases and J lost 6, with 3 bases in between. CDR1 is SNHLY and CDR2 is FYNNEI in the germline V gene. The CDR3 is made up of 11 amino acids. The CDR3 bases are TGTGCCAGCAGTGAAGCGGTCGAGCAGTACTTC. Translation: CASSEAVEQYF.

This clonotype was recorded at least ten times. The chain employs TRBV27 and TRBJ2-7; 9 bases map to TRBD2. The J segment lost 3 bases and the V segment lost 6 bases, leaving 9 bases of the junction unmatched. The germline V gene has CDR1 MNHEY and CDR2 SMNVEV (reference sequence). This CDR3 has 15 amino acids. The CDR3 loop is CASRLTSGFLYEQYF. The CDR3 DNA sequence: TGTGCCAGCAGATTAACTAGCGGGTTCCTCTACGAGCAGTACTTC.

Comment on this clonotype: Since a much larger clone is just one base distant, this may be a read error. The chain has TRBV20-1 and TRBJ2-3; 11 bases agree with TRBD2. Per the germline V gene, CDR1 is DFQATT and CDR2 is SNEGSKA (reference sequence). This CDR3 is built from 14 residues. The CDR3 loop reads CSARLAGNTDRQYF. CDR3 coding DNA: TGCAGTGCAAGACTAGCGGGGAACACAGATAGGCAGTATTTT.

The chain carries TRBV6-1 and TRBJ1-2; a possible D gene is TRBD1 (6 bases). V lost 1 base and J lost 4, with 13 bases in between. Germline lookup yields CDR1 MNHNS and CDR2 SASEGT. This CDR3 has 15 residues. The CDR3 reads CASSEGPGEAYGYTF. The CDR3, as DNA: TGTGCCAGCAGTGAAGGGCCAGGGGAGGCCTATGGCTACACCTTC.

Concerning this clonotype itself: A much larger clone sits a single nucleotide away, making a read error possible. This chain links TRBV7-8 with TRBJ2-3; 7 bases map to TRBD1. V was clipped by 1 base and J by 1 base; unmatched bases: 5. The CDR3 length is 16 residues. The germline gives CDR1 SGHVS, CDR2 FQNEAQ. DNA for the CDR3: TGTGCCAGCAGCTTAGGATCAGGGGGTGGCACAGATACGCAGTATTTT. Amino acid sequence: CASSLGSGGGTDTQYF.

Many counts were recorded for this clonotype. The rearrangement uses TRBV11-2 and TRBJ1-6; 7 bases map to TRBD1. The CDR3 is 13 residues long. Germline values: CDR1 SGHAT, CDR2 FQNNGV. The V gene end was trimmed by 7 bases and the J gene end by 9 bases; junction bases not matched to a gene: 6. CDR3 bases: TGTGCCAGCAACGAGGGGGCGGGTTCACCCCTCCACTTT. Translation gives CASNEGAGSPLHF.

This clonotype was found many times. The chain couples TRBV20-1 to TRBJ2-7; no definite D call. Germline V lookup: CDR1 DFQATT, CDR2 SNEGSKA (reference sequence). The V end lost 1 base, the J end lost 5 bases, and 12 bases lay between the germline ends. The CDR3 spans 13 residues. CDR3 nucleotide sequence: TGCAGTGCTAGAGGCCTTTCGAGCGACGAGCAGTACTTC. The encoded protein is CSARGLSSDEQYF.

This clonotype was counted between two and nine times. The junction does not match germline at one end; this may be a read error. The V call is TRBV28, the J call TRBJ2-5, with D tentatively TRBD2 (5 bases). Germline V gene data show CDR1 as MDHEN and CDR2 as SYDVKM. This CDR3 comprises 12 residues. CDR3 sequence reads: CASSFTWETRYF. The CDR3 coding sequence is TGTGCCAGCAGTTTTACATGGGAGACCCGGTACTTC. The full variable domain, its missing parts supplied by reference TRBV28 and TRBJ2-5, is DVKVTQSSRYLVKRTGEKVFLECVQDMDHENMFWYRQDPGLGLRLIYFSYDVKMKEKGDIPEGYSVSREKKERFSLILESASTNQTSMYLCASSFTWETRYFGPGTRLLVL.

On this clonotype itself: Germline and junction disagree at one end, which may indicate a read error. The chain links TRBV30 to TRBJ1-1, with unresolved D. Germline V lookup: CDR1 GTSNPN, CDR2 SVGIG (reference sequence). The CDR3 is 17 residues long. For the CDR3, the DNA is TGTGCCCGGAGTACCTTACGGAAGGGCGGTCTGGTCACTGAAGCTTTCTTT. Its translation: CARSTLRKGGLVTEAFF. Combining the CDR3 with reference TRBV30 and TRBJ1-1 gives the whole variable domain SQTIHQWPATLVQPVGSPLSLECTVEGTSNPNLYWYRQAAGRGLQLLFYSVGIGQISSEVPQNLSASRPQDRQFILSSKKLLLSDSGFYLCARSTLRKGGLVTEAFFGQGTRLTVV.

This clonotype appeared many times. The J gene is TRBJ2-1, the V gene TRBV28, with TRBD1 matching 10 bases. The CDR3 runs to 14 residues. The V and J ends lost 6 bases and 8 bases, in that order; junction bases with no gene match: 7. Per germline, CDR1 MDHEN and CDR2 SYDVKM. CDR3 loop: CASRFRDRGYEQFF. Written as DNA, the CDR3 is TGTGCCAGCAGGTTCAGGGACAGGGGCTATGAGCAGTTCTTC.

This clonotype came up many times. V and J are TRBV5-1 and TRBJ2-7; possible D gene TRBD2, 5 bases. V shed 4 bases and J shed 7 bases, with 12 bases lying between them. Germline V gene data show CDR1 as SGHRS and CDR2 as YFSETQ. The CDR3 extends over 12 amino acids. CDR3 region: CASSGSRTEQYF. As DNA, the CDR3 is TGCGCCAGCAGCGGGAGTCGAACTGAGCAGTACTTC.